A selection of T cell receptor beta chains follows, all from one sample in a study of T cells in Graves' hyperthyroidism and ophthalmopathy. Each CDR3 protein is one row after TCRdb ran MiXCR on the multiplex PCR reads. In the table there are hundreds of thousands of distinct CDR3 sequences, 14% of which are singletons. Source material: blood. Every receptor here comes from a woman between 18 and 29 years old with Graves' hyperthyroidism. The CDR3 runs from the conserved cysteine through the conserved F or W. A D gene is named only where the DNA matches it firmly. Clone size is shown for a subset of rows, as once, few, many or a class of expanded clone.

j_call	v_call	d_call	clone_size	cdr3_nt	cdr3_aa
TRBJ2-7	TRBV2	TRBD1	many	TGTGCCAGCAGCCGGGACAGGACCTCCTACGAGCAGTACTTC	CASSRDRTSYEQYF
TRBJ2-1	TRBV7-9	NA	NA	TGTGCCAGCAGGGGCCTTAGGGGAAGCCCCTACAATGAGCAGTTCTTC	CASRGLRGSPYNEQFF
TRBJ2-1	TRBV30	NA	many	TGTGCCTGGACGGTTAGCGCATCCTACAATGAGCAGTTCTTC	CAWTVSASYNEQFF
TRBJ1-1	TRBV3-1	NA	many	TGTGCCAGCAGCCAAGTATTTTCCGGGGGGCTGGGAACTGAAGCTTTCTTT	CASSQVFSGGLGTEAFF
TRBJ1-1	TRBV7-2	TRBD1	many	TGTGCCAGCAGCTTCGGAGGACAGGGTGTTGCTGAAGCTTTCTTT	CASSFGGQGVAEAFF
TRBJ1-2	TRBV7-9	NA	few	TGTGCCAGCAGCTCGGGACTCAGCGGCTACACCTTC	CASSSGLSGYTF
TRBJ2-1	TRBV28	TRBD1	many	TGTGCCAGCAGCTCCCAGGGGGCAGGGAATGAGCAGTTCTTC	CASSSQGAGNEQFF
TRBJ2-7	TRBV7-9	TRBD1	few	TGTGCCAGCAGCGGCGACAGGGGGCGGGAGATTTACGAGCAGTACTTC	CASSGDRGREIYEQYF
TRBJ2-5	TRBV11-2	TRBD1	many	TGTGCCAGCAGACCACGGGACAGGGGGCGGCAAGAGACCCAGTACTTC	CASRPRDRGRQETQYF
TRBJ2-1	TRBV12-3/TRBV12-4	NA	many	TGTGCCAGCAGTTCCAGCCTCTACAATGAGCAGTTCTTC	CASSSSLYNEQFF
TRBJ1-1	TRBV18	NA	many	TGTGCCAGCTCACCACAGGGGAACACTGAAGCTTTCTTT	CASSPQGNTEAFF
TRBJ2-7	TRBV24-1	NA	few	TGTGCCACCAGTGATTTGGTGATGACAGGGAGGGGTGAGCAGTACTTC	CATSDLVMTGRGEQYF
TRBJ2-3	TRBV20-1	NA	many	TGCAGTGCTAGATCGTACGGACCCAGGGGAGATACGCAGTATTTT	CSARSYGPRGDTQYF
TRBJ2-3	TRBV4-3	NA	few	TGCGCCAGCAGCCAAGATACCGGGGCCGTCACAGATACGCAGTATTTT	CASSQDTGAVTDTQYF
TRBJ2-1	TRBV7-7	TRBD2	many	TGTGCCAGCAGCCCGAACCGACTAGCGGGAGGGGGGAATGAGCAGTTCTTC	CASSPNRLAGGGNEQFF
TRBJ2-1	TRBV27	NA	many	TGTGCCAGCATACTCTCCTACAATGAGCAGTTCTTC	CASILSYNEQFF